The following is a T cell receptor (beta chain) sequence with its context. As yet, its antigen is unknown. Sequencing libraries made from TCR beta cDNA carried unique molecular identifiers. In TCRdb, the PCR reads were re-called with MiXCR into one record per CDR3 protein. The sample shows roughly 650,000 distinct CDR3 sequences, 59% of them seen only once. Trimming stripped 6 bases from V and 0 bases from J, with 6 bases between. This CDR3 spans 13 amino acids. This entry comes from a study of post-analysis software for immune sequencing data. Study outcomes and limitations: Elevated frequency relative to controls characterized roughly five TRBV segments in patients, TRBV5-6, TRBV5-1 and TRBV20-1 among them.

Material for sequencing was blood. This sequence joins TRBV12-3 or TRBV12-4 and TRBJ2-1, with D hard to call. This receptor was taken from a girl aged 2-10 years with multiple sclerosis. CDR3 loop: CASSDTSYNEQFF. The DNA for the CDR3 is TGTGCCAGCAGCGATACCTCCTACAATGAGCAGTTCTTC.